This entry is about one T cell receptor (beta chain). Replicate PCRs for sorted subsets used 200 ng DNA; this equaled some 30,000 T cell genomes. TCRdb's copy holds only in-frame clones and misses some; the assay was immunoSEQ multiplex PCR. Here the sample spans 950,000 to 1,100,000 clones, approximately 72% being singletons. Germline V gene lookup returns CDR1 MDHEN and CDR2 SYDVKM. Trimming pared 5 bases from V and 7 bases from J, leaving 12 bases between. This CDR3 is 12 amino acids long. This specimen belongs to a study of shared clonotypes between healthy human individuals. The sequencing input was memory CD4+ T cells sorted from blood. As to subset: CD45RA-negative fraction. This TCR was sampled from a young man in good health. The chain employs TRBV28 and TRBJ2-7, with D hard to call. CDR3: CASSPGAWEQYF. As DNA, the CDR3 is TGTGCCAGCAGTCCAGGAGCATGGGAGCAGTACTTC.